This TCR beta chain was captured in a study of CD8+CD57+ T cells in acquired aplastic anemia. The wider study: Roughly 3 ug was the average amount of DNA from sorted CD4+ and CD8+ cells.

Profiles of TCR beta VDJ and CDR3 were generated from a genomic DNA template. TCRdb re-called the reads with MiXCR, one entry per CDR3 protein. The sample shows 300,000 or so distinct CDR3 sequences, around 60% of them seen only once. This clonotype was seen ten or more times. Its antigen remains unidentified. The CDR3 is made up of 13 amino acids. V gave up 6 bases and J gave up 3 bases, with 12 bases separating them. Points from the study as a whole: CD8+ Simpson's diversity did not differ significantly between patients and controls.

V usage is TRBV12-3 or TRBV12-4 and J usage is TRBJ2-7, with D perhaps TRBD2 (5 bases). The material sequenced was sorted CD4+, CD8+, or CD8+CD57+ T cells (not recorded which) from PBMCs. The origin of this receptor is a human donor with severe aplastic anemia or a healthy control (not recorded which). The DNA for the CDR3 is TGTGCCAGCAGCCCCCGGGATTTCTACGAGCAGTACTTC. Residues: CASSPRDFYEQYF.